The sequence of this T cell receptor (beta chain) was determined in a study of blood T cells in healthy people across ages. Alongside a J-beta primer mix, a sample-barcoded 5' primer served in a second PCR lasting roughly 6 to 11 cycles. TCRdb passed the 5' RACE reads through MiXCR, listing each CDR3 protein once. The sample includes 1.5 million to 2 million distinct CDR3 sequences, roughly 50% of them seen just once. Germline V gene sequence: CDR1 SGHVS, CDR2 FQNEAQ. The length of the CDR3 is 16 residues. V was clipped by 8 bases and J by 2 bases, with 21 bases between them. Donors each provided 8 to 10 milliliters of peripheral blood.

Sequencing was done on a sample of blood. The rearrangement links TRBV7-8 to TRBJ2-5, with D maybe TRBD2 (6 bases). This clonotype originated in a woman between 40 and 55 years old in good health. This CDR3 is CASHNRGSQSQETQYF. Written as DNA, the CDR3 is TGTGCCAGCCATAACCGGGGGTCGCAAAGTCAAGAGACCCAGTACTTC.